Sequencing of this T cell receptor beta chain was carried out in a study of spatial heterogeneity in lung cancer. Looking at the study overall: The average count in raw reads for each unique TCR and UMI combination exceeded 9.5 appearances.

Time point of the sample: sample taken at primary tumor resection. Without sorting, whole RNA was sequenced from tumor, nontumor lung or frozen PBMC. This clonotype showed up just a few times. Its specificity is unknown. The size of this beta chain means little, since it is a stray read in a library made for alpha chains. The study, taken as a whole, reports: Expanded intratumoral alpha and beta TCR counts tracked tumor mutation counts.

Germline V gene sequence: CDR1 WNHNN, CDR2 SYGVQD (reference sequence). The CDR3 length is 13 residues. The V end was cut by 4 bases, the J end by 2 bases, with 9 bases between. TCRdb analysed the 5' RACE reads with MiXCR anew, one entry per CDR3 protein. The sample comprises under 9,500 distinct CDR3 sequences, 8% to 10% of which are singletons, and about 4% rests with the top ten. This chain joins TRBV10-1 and TRBJ2-7; D may be TRBD1 (5 bases). The clonotype was recovered from a male donor with early-stage non-small cell lung cancer. The sample consisted of lung tumor tissue, taken at surgery. Written as DNA, the CDR3 is TGCGCCAGCAGTGGCCCAGGGACCTACGAGCAGTACTTC. Amino acids: CASSGPGTYEQYF.